These 28 T cell receptor beta chains came from one sample sequenced in a study of cytomegalovirus exposure and HLA in healthy donors. PCR was performed using 60 Vbeta and 13 Jbeta primers. Some clones are missing from TCRdb's copy, which holds only in-frame ones; the method was immunoSEQ multiplex PCR. This sample carries approximately 140,000 clones, 73% of them seen once, and the ten largest clones take around 1.4%. Sequenced material: PBMCs. These receptor sequences come from a woman aged 40 to 50 in good health and CMV-seronegative.

The chain uses TRBV9 and TRBJ2-5; 7 positions match TRBD1. In germline, CDR1 is SGDLS, CDR2 YYNGEE. With V trimmed by 2 bases and J by 4 bases, 5 bases remained unmatched. CDR3 size: 14 residues. DNA for the CDR3: TGTGCCAGCAGCGTGGGGACAGTAGCAGAGACCCAGTACTTC. As protein: CASSVGTVAETQYF.

The chain links TRBV5-4 to TRBJ2-2; 7 positions agree with TRBD1. J was trimmed by 1 base and V by 1 base; bases with no gene match: 1. Germline V gives CDR1 SGHNT, CDR2 YYREEE (reference sequence). The CDR3 contains 15 residues. CDR3 in amino acids: CASSLYRGNTGELFF. The CDR3 DNA follows: TGTGCCAGCAGCTTGTACAGGGGGAACACCGGGGAGCTGTTTTTT.

This clone appeared a few times. J is TRBJ2-7 and V is TRBV5-4; 13 bases align to TRBD2. The CDR3 length is 17 residues. CDR1 is SGHNT, CDR2 YYREEE, per germline (reference sequence). Trimming cost V 4 bases and J 0 bases; bases outside gene matches: 7. The CDR3 region has the DNA TGTGCCAGCAGCAAGACTAGCGGGGGGATTATCTCCTACGAGCAGTACGTC. This gives the protein CASSKTSGGIISYEQYV.

The chain links TRBV27 to TRBJ1-2; 7 nucleotides line up with TRBD1. Germline CDR1 and CDR2: MNHEY and SMNVEV (reference sequence). This CDR3 spans 14 amino acids. The V and J ends lost 6 bases and 2 bases, in that order; junction bases with no gene match: 6. The CDR3 coding sequence is TGTGCCAGCAGGGGGCCGGGACAGAACTATGGCTACACCTTC. It yields the protein CASRGPGQNYGYTF.

Remarks on this clone: A read error may account for a junction end that differs from germline. The chain is built from TRBV7-9 and TRBJ1-2; D is undetermined. Per germline, CDR1 SEHNR and CDR2 FQNEAQ (reference sequence). CDR3 length: 12 amino acids. The CDR3 spells CSSSSGDYGYTF. As DNA, the CDR3 is TGTTCCAGCAGCTCGGGTGACTATGGCTACACCTTC.

V usage is TRBV28 and J usage is TRBJ2-1; 9 positions agree with TRBD1. This CDR3 contains 15 residues. CDR1 and CDR2 from the germline V gene are MDHEN and SYDVKM. Trimming took 5 bases from V and 8 from J; bases not matched to a gene: 10. CDR3 sequence: CASSTGQGNVHEQFF. CDR3 in DNA: TGTGCCAGCAGTACCGGACAGGGGAACGTTCATGAGCAGTTCTTC.

The V and J genes are TRBV6-6 and TRBJ1-1, with D unresolved. The CDR3 runs 14 residues. The germline CDR1 and CDR2 sequences are MNHNY and SVGAGI (reference sequence). Trimming shortened V by 4 bases and J by 0 bases, and 9 bases separated the two germline ends. CDR3 nucleotide sequence: TGTGCCAGCAGTTTGTTGCAGATGAACACTGAAGCTTTCTTT. This sequence encodes CASSLLQMNTEAFF.

In its sample, this clone was seen once. This chain connects TRBV28 to TRBJ1-1, with 8 nucleotides matching TRBD1. Germline assignment: CDR1 MDHEN and CDR2 SYDVKM. The CDR3 contains 16 residues. The trim removed 1 base at V and 1 base at J, leaving 5 bases unmatched. The CDR3 DNA is TGTGCCAGCAGTTTATCGCGACAGGGGAGGAACACTGAAGCTTTCTTT. This gives the protein CASSLSRQGRNTEAFF.

The gene calls are TRBV27 and TRBJ1-2; D is unresolved. Germline V CDR1 and CDR2: MNHEY, SMNVEV (reference sequence). V was clipped by 3 bases and J by 3 bases, with 8 bases between them. This CDR3 is 13 amino acids long. The CDR3 DNA reads as TGTGCCAGCAGTTTTGGGCCCGACTATGGCTACACCTTC. This translates into CASSFGPDYGYTF.

V is TRBV7-8 and J is TRBJ2-7; 7 bases are a match to TRBD1. V lost 5 bases, J lost 0 bases, and 4 bases stayed unmatched. CDR3 length: 14 amino acids. Germline V gene data show CDR1 as SGHVS and CDR2 as FQNEAQ. The CDR3 DNA reads as TGTGCCAGCAGCCTACAGGGGTACTCCTACGAGCAGTACTTC. Translation: CASSLQGYSYEQYF.

This chain links TRBV2 with TRBJ2-3; D possibly corresponds to TRBD1 (6 bases). CDR3 length equals 16 residues. The germline V gene encodes CDR1 SNHLY and CDR2 FYNNEI. The V and J ends lost 1 base and 2 bases respectively, with 13 bases between them. The CDR3 DNA reads as TGTGCCAGCAGTGAAGGCTCCGGGACAAACACAGATACGCAGTATTTT. It specifies CASSEGSGTNTDTQYF.

This clone is a singleton in its sample. The chain has TRBV7-2 and TRBJ2-1; 9 bases agree with TRBD2. The CDR3 consists of 16 residues. J lost 6 bases, V lost 0 bases, and 6 bases had no gene match. The germline CDR1 and CDR2 sequences are SGHTA and FQGNSA. The CDR3 reads CASSLALAGVSNEQFF. As DNA, the CDR3 is TGTGCCAGCAGCTTAGCTTTAGCGGGGGTGTCCAATGAGCAGTTCTTC.

This chain's CDR3 is CASRANRGSGNTIYF. The CDR3, as DNA: TGTGCCAGCAGGGCCAACAGGGGCTCTGGAAACACCATATATTTT. V gene TRBV2 combines with J gene TRBJ1-3; 7 positions match TRBD1. The CDR3 contains 15 residues. The ends lost 6 bases at V and 0 bases at J; junction bases unmatched: 5. Germline V gene data show CDR1 as SNHLY and CDR2 as FYNNEI. Full variable domain (outside the CDR3, taken from reference TRBV2 and TRBJ1-3): EPEVTQTPSHQVTQMGQEVILRCVPISNHLYFYWYRQILGQKVEFLVSFYNNEISEKSEIFDDQFSVERPDGSNFTLKIRSTKLEDSAMYFCASRANRGSGNTIYFGEGSWLTVV.

The V gene is TRBV12-5, the J gene TRBJ1-2; 8 bases are shared with TRBD1. V was clipped by 2 bases and J by 10 bases; unmatched bases: 6. Germline assignment: CDR1 LGHNT and CDR2 FRNRAP. CDR3 length equals 13 residues. This CDR3 is CASGLLSGGSYTF. CDR3 coding DNA: TGTGCTAGTGGTTTGCTTTCAGGGGGCTCCTACACCTTC.

This chain links TRBV7-2 with TRBJ1-1; TRBD1 agrees at 10 bases. Per the germline V gene, CDR1 is SGHTA and CDR2 is FQGNSA. Trimming cost V 5 bases and J 7 bases; bases outside gene matches: 10. This CDR3 region has 15 residues. CDR3 in DNA: TGTGCCAGCAGCCCATCCGTGTGGACAGGGGGTGAAGCTTTCTTT. It encodes CASSPSVWTGGEAFF. The complete variable domain, with remaining parts taken from reference TRBV7-2 and TRBJ1-1, reads GAGVSQSPSNKVTEKGKDVELRCDPISGHTALYWYRQSLGQGLEFLIYFQGNSAPDKSGLPSDRFSAERTGGSVSTLTIQRTQQEDSAVYLCASSPSVWTGGEAFFGQGTRLTVV.

The rearrangement uses TRBV4-3 and TRBJ2-3, with D tentatively TRBD2 (7 bases). The CDR3 loop spans 16 amino acids. Trimming stripped 3 bases from V and 9 bases from J, with 22 bases between. Germline V gives CDR1 LGHNA, CDR2 YSLEER. The CDR3 sequence: CASSQSHAGAQGTQYF. Written as DNA, the CDR3 is TGCGCCAGCAGCCAGAGCCATGCGGGGGCCCAGGGGACGCAGTATTTT.

CDR3: CASTLLGGGYQETQYF. DNA for the CDR3: TGTGCCAGCACCCTCCTTGGCGGGGGGTACCAAGAGACCCAGTACTTC. This chain joins TRBV11-2 and TRBJ2-5; 8 bases agree with TRBD2. CDR1 and CDR2 from the germline V gene are SGHAT and FQNNGV. Trimming took 7 bases from V and 0 from J; bases not matched to a gene: 10. The CDR3 runs 16 residues.

J is TRBJ1-1 and V is TRBV6-5; possibly TRBD1 for D (6 bases). In germline, CDR1 is MNHEY, CDR2 SVGAGI. CDR3 length equals 13 residues. V lost 0 bases and J 10 bases, leaving 12 bases between the germline ends. The CDR3 bases are TGTGCCAGCAGTTACTCAGGACAGTCGGGAGCTTTCTTT. Its protein is CASSYSGQSGAFF.

This clone came up once. The gene calls are TRBV4-1 and TRBJ1-2, with a weak D call TRBD1 (6 bases). Per germline, CDR1 MGHRA and CDR2 YSYEKL. The CDR3 consists of 15 residues. V shed 6 bases and J shed 0 bases, with 14 bases lying between them. The CDR3 DNA follows: TGCGCCAGCAGTCCATTCCGGACAGCTAACTATGGCTACACCTTC. Protein product: CASSPFRTANYGYTF.

The chain uses TRBV7-2 and TRBJ2-7, with 11 bases aligning to TRBD2. The CDR3 has 15 residues. The V and J ends lost 7 bases and 3 bases, in that order; junction bases with no gene match: 8. Germline-derived CDR1 and CDR2 are SGHTA and FQGNSA. In DNA, the CDR3 is TGTGCCAGCACCCCGACTAGCGGGGCCATCTACGAGCAGTACTTC. It specifies CASTPTSGAIYEQYF.

As DNA, the CDR3 is TGTGCCAGCAGTCGCGGGACAGACTCTGGAAACACCATATATTTT. Translating gives CASSRGTDSGNTIYF. The J gene is TRBJ1-3, the V gene TRBV6-6; 7 bases are a match to TRBD1. The CDR3 totals 15 residues. Germline-derived CDR1 and CDR2 are MNHNY and SVGAGI (reference sequence). V was pared by 5 bases and J by 0 bases, with 4 bases of the junction left unmatched.

The V gene is TRBV7-2, the J gene TRBJ1-4, with D perhaps matching TRBD1 (5 bases). The ends were cut back, 3 bases at V and 0 bases at J, with 8 bases in the middle. CDR3 length equals 15 residues. Per the germline V gene, CDR1 is SGHTA and CDR2 is FQGNSA. CDR3 sequence reads: CASSFQGTTNEKLFF. The CDR3 coding sequence is TGTGCCAGCAGCTTTCAGGGCACAACTAATGAAAAACTGTTTTTT.

The chain couples TRBV7-9 to TRBJ2-5; D gene unclear. V was shortened by 1 base and J by 0 bases, with 3 bases between the two germline ends. The CDR3 sequence is 13 residues long. CDR1 SEHNR and CDR2 FQNEAQ come from the germline V gene (reference sequence). The CDR3 is CASSLGDQETQYF. Here the CDR3 DNA reads TGTGCCAGCAGCTTAGGAGACCAAGAGACCCAGTACTTC.

This clone was seen just once. The chain uses TRBV27 and TRBJ1-6, with D tentatively TRBD1 (5 bases). CDR1 is MNHEY and CDR2 is SMNVEV in the germline V gene (reference sequence). CDR3 length equals 15 residues. V dropped 6 bases and J dropped 5 bases, with 14 bases sitting between them. Written as DNA, the CDR3 is TGTGCCAGCAGCCGGGAGGGGACCGATAATTCACCCCTCCACTTT. Translated: CASSREGTDNSPLHF.

This clone was seen once. V gene TRBV19 combines with J gene TRBJ2-6, with a possible D match to TRBD1 (5 bases). V was shortened by 4 bases and J by 2 bases, with 12 bases between the two germline ends. CDR1 is LNHDA, CDR2 SQIVND, per germline (reference sequence). The CDR3 runs to 16 residues. CDR3 in amino acids: CASSTPSRAGANVLTF. The CDR3 DNA sequence: TGTGCCAGTAGTACCCCCAGCAGGGCTGGGGCCAACGTCCTGACTTTC.

The chain uses TRBV28 and TRBJ2-3; 7 bases map to TRBD2. Germline-derived CDR1 and CDR2 are MDHEN and SYDVKM. The CDR3 contains 16 residues. V was pared by 5 bases and J by 9 bases, with 17 bases of the junction left unmatched. CDR3 coding DNA: TGTGCCAGCAGTAATTCCGGGCCGCTAACGGGGGGAACGCAGTATTTT. It translates to CASSNSGPLTGGTQYF.

The table lists this clone with a count of one. The chain carries TRBV7-8 and TRBJ2-3; 12 positions match TRBD2. Germline V gene lookup returns CDR1 SGHVS and CDR2 FQNEAQ. J lost 8 bases, V lost 4 bases, and 7 bases had no gene match. The CDR3 runs 15 residues. The CDR3 sequence is CASSSSGGAPSTQYF. The CDR3 DNA is TGTGCCAGCAGCTCTAGCGGGGGGGCCCCAAGTACGCAGTATTTT.

This chain uses TRBV18 with TRBJ1-1; D gene ambiguous. The V gene lost 4 bases and the J gene lost 1 base, with 7 bases spanning the gap. This CDR3 spans 13 amino acids. Germline values: CDR1 KGHSH, CDR2 LQKENI. CDR3 amino acids: CASSRAPNTEAFF. The CDR3 region has the DNA TGTGCCAGCTCACGGGCACCGAACACTGAAGCTTTCTTT.